These 27 T cell receptor beta chains were all obtained from the same sample, sequenced in a study of blood T cell repertoires in COVID-19. TCRdb's table, derived via immunoSEQ multiplex PCR, lists solely in-frame clones and lacks some. Among fewer than 200,000 clones listed, over 60% were seen once. Sequencing was done on a sample of peripheral blood. The receptors derive from a woman in her 70s with acute or convalescent COVID-19.

The genes are TRBV30 and TRBJ1-6; 9 nucleotides align to TRBD1. The CDR3 is 12 amino acids. Germline V lookup: CDR1 GTSNPN, CDR2 SVGIG (reference sequence). J gave up 5 bases and V 8 bases, and 1 base lay outside the gene matches. The CDR3 region has the DNA TGTGCCACAGGGGGCCATAATTCACCCCTCCACTTT. Amino acid sequence: CATGGHNSPLHF. Full variable domain (missing parts from reference TRBV30 and TRBJ1-6): SQTIHQWPATLVQPVGSPLSLECTVEGTSNPNLYWYRQAAGRGLQLLFYSVGIGQISSEVPQNLSASRPQDRQFILSSKKLLLSDSGFYLCATGGHNSPLHFGNGTRLTVT.

V is TRBV6-6 and J is TRBJ1-5, with 7 nucleotides matching TRBD1. Unmatched junction bases numbered 2, after V lost 1 base and J lost 5 bases. The CDR3 is made up of 14 amino acids. From germline, CDR1 is MNHNY and CDR2 SVGAGI (reference sequence). The CDR3 sequence is CASSYFTGDQPQHF. Here the CDR3 DNA reads TGTGCCAGCAGTTACTTTACAGGGGATCAGCCCCAGCATTTT.

The rearrangement uses TRBV6-5 and TRBJ2-5; 8 nucleotides line up with TRBD2. CDR1 is MNHEY, CDR2 SVGAGI, per germline. The CDR3 runs to 14 residues. With V trimmed by 4 bases and J by 2 bases, 3 bases remained unmatched. CDR3 sequence: CASSSGLAQETQYF. CDR3 nucleotides: TGTGCCAGCAGTTCCGGACTAGCACAAGAGACCCAGTACTTC.

CDR3 sequence reads: CASSSGSTDTQYF. The CDR3 DNA reads as TGCGCCAGCAGCTCCGGGTCCACAGATACGCAGTATTTT. The chain joins TRBV5-1 to TRBJ2-3; unclear D gene. V was trimmed by 3 bases and J by 2 bases, leaving 7 bases between them. Looked up from germline, CDR1 is SGHRS and CDR2 is YFSETQ. The CDR3 runs 13 residues.

The CDR3 region has the DNA TGTGCCAGCAGCTTGTTTTTAGCGGGAGGTGAGACCCAGTACTTC. Translated: CASSLFLAGGETQYF. This chain joins TRBV7-8 and TRBJ2-5; 10 bases fit TRBD2. The CDR3 has 15 residues. The V gene end was trimmed by 3 bases and the J gene end by 5 bases; junction bases not matched to a gene: 6. Germline values: CDR1 SGHVS, CDR2 FQNEAQ.

The J gene is TRBJ1-2, the V gene TRBV19, with D possibly TRBD1 on 6 matching bases. Trimming took 8 bases from V and 4 from J, leaving 20 bases between them. Germline CDR1 is LNHDA and CDR2 is SQIVND (reference sequence). The CDR3 extends over 15 amino acids. The CDR3 loop is CASGTGSVLPYGYTF. CDR3 DNA sequence: TGTGCCAGTGGAACAGGGTCGGTTCTCCCCTATGGCTACACCTTC.

The chain recombines TRBV12-3 or TRBV12-4 with TRBJ2-1, with D possibly being TRBD1 (6 bases). V lost 3 bases, J lost 8 bases, and 8 bases lay in between. The CDR3 extends over 12 amino acids. The CDR3 region is CASSFRGYEQFF. Here the CDR3 DNA reads TGTGCCAGCAGTTTTAGGGGGTATGAGCAGTTCTTC.

The J gene is TRBJ1-1, the V gene TRBV18; TRBD1 matches at 8 bases. CDR1 and CDR2 (germline): KGHSH, LQKENI. There are 16 residues in the CDR3. V shed 5 bases and J 4 bases; nucleotides not matched to a gene: 12. CDR3 loop: CASSTHQGAGGTEAFF. As DNA, the CDR3 is TGTGCCAGCTCAACTCACCAGGGGGCCGGAGGCACTGAAGCTTTCTTT.

The chain joins TRBV6-1 to TRBJ2-2, with a weak D call TRBD2 (6 bases). CDR3 length: 14 amino acids. V dropped 8 bases and J dropped 2 bases, with 12 bases sitting between them. Germline V gives CDR1 MNHNS, CDR2 SASEGT. The CDR3 nucleotides read TGTGCCAGCGTATCCGGGGGTAACACCGGGGAGCTGTTTTTT. Protein: CASVSGGNTGELFF.

This chain joins TRBV5-1 and TRBJ2-2; 8 bases match TRBD1. This CDR3 comprises 16 residues. Trimming took 4 bases from V and 0 from J; bases not matched to a gene: 5. CDR1 and CDR2 (germline): SGHRS, YFSETQ. The CDR3 spells CASSTGQGANTGELFF. For the CDR3, the DNA is TGCGCCAGCAGCACCGGACAGGGAGCGAACACCGGGGAGCTGTTTTTT.

This rearrangement joins TRBV2 to TRBJ2-1; D may be TRBD2 (6 bases). V was shortened by 8 bases and J by 7 bases, with 27 bases between the two germline ends. Germline V gene lookup returns CDR1 SNHLY and CDR2 FYNNEI. The CDR3 has 17 residues. The CDR3 coding sequence is TGTGCCAGCCGTTCGGGTCTAGGGGCGGGACGGGGAAATGAGCAGTTCTTC. It yields the protein CASRSGLGAGRGNEQFF.

In this sample, this clone turned up a few times. J is TRBJ1-5 and V is TRBV7-8; maybe TRBD1 (6 bases). The CDR3 sequence is 17 residues long. The germline gives CDR1 SGHVS, CDR2 FQNEAQ. Deletions cut 5 bases from V and 4 bases from J, with 21 bases between. This CDR3 reads CASSPLYRAQMNQPQHF. CDR3 DNA sequence: TGTGCCAGCAGCCCCCTCTACAGGGCCCAAATGAATCAGCCCCAGCATTTT.

The chain employs TRBV7-2 and TRBJ2-6; D not certain. This CDR3 is built from 16 residues. Per germline, CDR1 SGHTA and CDR2 FQGNSA. The ends were cut back, 0 bases at V and 1 base at J, with 7 bases in the middle. The CDR3, as DNA: TGTGCCAGCAGCTTAGCCCCAGGTTCTGGGGCCAACGTCCTGACTTTC. Translation gives CASSLAPGSGANVLTF.

The rearrangement links TRBV7-2 to TRBJ1-6; D unclear. This CDR3 is 16 amino acids long. V was cut by 5 bases and J by 0 bases, with 11 bases left in between. Germline CDR1 is SGHTA and CDR2 is FQGNSA. CDR3 protein: CASSPSYSSYNSPLHF. The CDR3 DNA reads TGTGCCAGCAGCCCATCCTACAGCTCCTATAATTCACCCCTCCACTTT.

The chain joins TRBV27 to TRBJ1-4; no reliable D call. This CDR3 spans 15 amino acids. V lost 5 bases, J lost 0 bases, and 10 bases lay in between. From germline, CDR1 is MNHEY and CDR2 SMNVEV (reference sequence). CDR3 region: CASSPLSATNEKLFF. CDR3 DNA: TGTGCCAGCAGTCCCCTTTCTGCAACTAATGAAAAACTGTTTTTT.

This chain links TRBV5-6 with TRBJ1-5; perhaps TRBD1 as D (6 bases). Trimming left V 4 bases short and J 6 bases short, with 17 bases between. The CDR3 sequence is 15 residues long. The germline V gene encodes CDR1 SGHDT and CDR2 YYEEEE. CDR3 bases: TGTGCCAGCAGCGCCGCCCCAGGGGACACTCAGCCCCAGCATTTT. This sequence encodes CASSAAPGDTQPQHF.

This chain uses TRBV7-6 with TRBJ1-3; TRBD1 might be the D (6 bases). The CDR3 runs to 15 residues. Germline assignment: CDR1 SGHVS and CDR2 FNYEAQ. V gave up 5 bases and J gave up 2 bases, with 13 bases separating them. As DNA, the CDR3 is TGTGCCAGCAGCAAACCCACAGGGACTGGAAACACCATATATTTT. It specifies CASSKPTGTGNTIYF.

The J gene is TRBJ2-1, the V gene TRBV6-5; TRBD1 matches 8 bases. V lost 10 bases to trimming and J lost 2 bases; unmatched junction nucleotides: 10. The CDR3 contains 15 residues. Germline V gene sequence: CDR1 MNHEY, CDR2 SVGAGI. CDR3 protein: CATKPRTGTYNEQFF. CDR3 DNA: TGTGCCACAAAACCTCGGACAGGGACCTACAATGAGCAGTTCTTC.

This sequence joins TRBV2 and TRBJ2-7; D remains ambiguous. This CDR3 comprises 13 residues. V was shortened by 9 bases and J by 5 bases, with 17 bases between the two germline ends. Germline-derived CDR1 and CDR2 are SNHLY and FYNNEI. In DNA form, the CDR3 reads TGTGCCAGAAGGCCTAGTGGGTCCAACGAGCAGTACTTC. It translates to CARRPSGSNEQYF.

The chain recombines TRBV20-1 with TRBJ2-1; 11 bases agree with TRBD2. The CDR3 is made up of 17 amino acids. After removal of 3 bases from V and 5 bases from J, the junction contained 12 bases not matched to a gene. CDR1 is DFQATT and CDR2 is SNEGSKA in the germline V gene (reference sequence). CDR3 amino acids: CSASLTSGSRDDNEQFF. The CDR3 nucleotides read TGCAGTGCTAGTCTTACTAGCGGGAGTAGGGACGACAATGAGCAGTTCTTC.

The V call is TRBV2, the J call TRBJ1-6; tentatively, D is TRBD1 (6 bases). Per germline, CDR1 SNHLY and CDR2 FYNNEI. The CDR3 is 17 residues long. V lost 2 bases and J 5 bases, leaving 16 bases between the germline ends. The CDR3 nucleotides read TGTGCCAGCAGTGAAAGATTAGGGCCAGGGGATAATTCACCCCTCCACTTT. Its protein product is CASSERLGPGDNSPLHF.

The V call is TRBV9, the J call TRBJ1-1; no firm D call. This CDR3 contains 13 residues. The germline V gene has CDR1 SGDLS and CDR2 YYNGEE. V lost 1 base and J 1 base, leaving 5 bases between the germline ends. The CDR3 DNA sequence: TGTGCCAGCAGCGTAACAGAGAACACTGAAGCTTTCTTT. This codes for CASSVTENTEAFF.

This chain uses TRBV10-3 with TRBJ1-5; 7 nucleotides line up with TRBD1. The CDR3 runs to 16 residues. Germline V lookup: CDR1 ENHRY, CDR2 SYGVKD. V lost 0 bases to trimming and J lost 5 bases; unmatched junction nucleotides: 7. CDR3 in amino acids: CAISESRQGEDQPQHF. CDR3 in DNA: TGTGCCATCAGTGAGTCGAGGCAGGGGGAGGATCAGCCCCAGCATTTT.

This clone was counted a single time. V gene TRBV3-1 (or the pseudogene TRBV3-2) combines with J gene TRBJ2-1, with TRBD1 matching 11 bases. V lost 3 bases, J lost 6 bases, and 4 bases stayed unmatched. The germline gives CDR1 LGHDT, CDR2 YNNKEL (reference sequence). The CDR3 spans 15 residues. The CDR3 DNA reads TGTGCCAGCAGCCATAGTGGGACAGGGGGCAATGAGCAGTTCTTC. Amino acids: CASSHSGTGGNEQFF.

Ten or more counts support this clone. The V call is TRBV24-1, the J call TRBJ1-5; 9 bases line up with TRBD1. Per the germline V gene, CDR1 is KGHDR and CDR2 is SFDVKD. V dropped 3 bases and J dropped 5; count of bases not matched to a gene: 4. The CDR3 sequence is 15 residues long. The CDR3: CATSDGDRGDQPQHF. In DNA, the CDR3 is TGTGCCACCAGTGATGGTGACAGGGGGGATCAGCCCCAGCATTTT.

The chain recombines TRBV9 with TRBJ2-3; 8 bases line up with TRBD1. V gave up 4 bases and J gave up 0 bases; unmatched junction bases: 4. Germline lookup yields CDR1 SGDLS and CDR2 YYNGEE. There are 15 residues in the CDR3. This CDR3 reads CASSPRTGSTDTQYF. CDR3 nucleotide sequence: TGTGCCAGCAGCCCCCGGACAGGGAGCACAGATACGCAGTATTTT.

This chain joins TRBV3-1 (or the pseudogene TRBV3-2) and TRBJ1-1; possibly TRBD1 for D (5 bases). The CDR3 is made up of 15 amino acids. CDR1 and CDR2 from the germline V gene are LGHDT and YNNKEL (reference sequence). V was cut by 3 bases and J by 4 bases, with 15 bases left in between. CDR3 nucleotides: TGTGCCAGCAGCCAGGCAGGGTACGATCTCACTGAAGCTTTCTTT. Encoded protein: CASSQAGYDLTEAFF.